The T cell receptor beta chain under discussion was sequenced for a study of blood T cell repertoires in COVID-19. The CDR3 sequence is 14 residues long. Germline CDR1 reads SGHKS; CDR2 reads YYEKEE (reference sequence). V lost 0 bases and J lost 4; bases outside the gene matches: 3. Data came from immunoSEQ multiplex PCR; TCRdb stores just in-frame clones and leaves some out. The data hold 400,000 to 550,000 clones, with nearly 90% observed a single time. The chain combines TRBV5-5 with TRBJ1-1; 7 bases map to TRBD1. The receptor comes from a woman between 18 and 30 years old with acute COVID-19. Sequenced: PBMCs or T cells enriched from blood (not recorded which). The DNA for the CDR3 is TGTGCCAGCAGCTTGGGACAGGGTCTCACTGAAGCTTTCTTT. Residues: CASSLGQGLTEAFF.